This T cell receptor beta chain was recovered during a study of Graves' ophthalmopathy and Graves' hyperthyroidism. Study in general: Peripheral blood was obtained at first diagnosis, ahead of any treatment.

In this sample, this clonotype turned up many times. CDR1 and CDR2 (germline): MGHDK, SYGVNS. CDR3 length: 15 amino acids. Trimming left V 0 bases short and J 5 bases short, with 10 bases between. RNA served as the template for amplifying TCR beta CDR3 regions. Second-round multiplex PCR came after first-round RT-PCR with HTBI primers. TCRdb used MiXCR to reprocess the multiplex PCR reads, holding one entry per CDR3 protein. This sample carries 660,000 or so distinct CDR3 sequences, over 40% of them seen once, and the ten largest clones take more than 2.5%. This clonotype was sampled from an adult man with Graves' ophthalmopathy. The sequenced sample consisted of peripheral blood. The chain joins TRBV25-1 to TRBJ1-4; perhaps TRBD1 as D (5 bases). This CDR3 is CASSEYLAGNEKLFF. The CDR3 nucleotides are TGTGCCAGCAGTGAATATCTGGCAGGGAATGAAAAACTGTTTTTT.